A single TCR beta chain is shown here with its context. Its specificity is unknown. The sample is drawn from a study of cytomegalovirus exposure and HLA in healthy donors. Primers included in the PCR were 60 Vbeta and 13 Jbeta primers. TCRdb keeps only in-frame clones here, not all; method: immunoSEQ multiplex PCR. Of more than 100,000 clones listed, over 70% are singletons. Germline V gene data show CDR1 as SGHVS and CDR2 as FQNEAQ. V shed 5 bases and J shed 4 bases, with 15 bases lying between them. This CDR3 comprises 14 residues. Study-wide results and caveats: On later analysis, the bulk of CMV-associated TCR beta chains appeared to be HLA-restricted.

The chain carries TRBV7-8 and TRBJ2-7, with D perhaps matching TRBD1 (6 bases). The sequencing input was PBMCs. The receptor was derived from a man between 50 and 59 years old in good health and CMV-seropositive. For the CDR3, the DNA is TGTGCCAGCAGCCAAACAGGGTCGGGGTACGAGCAGTACTTC. Translated: CASSQTGSGYEQYF.